This TCR beta chain came from a study of CD8 T cell repertoires and HIV-1 epitope variants. Study summary: Twenty-five autologous and known Gag and Nef epitope variant peptides each stimulated T cells separately. The baseline condition was 1M T cells left uncultured.

As for this clone: The antigen remains unidentified.

Clones were sequenced by immunoSEQ multiplex PCR, and TCRdb holds only the in-frame ones, with some missing. The sample includes fewer than 5,500 clones, just over 65% seen only once; the top ten take 43%. With V trimmed by 3 bases and J by 6 bases, 7 bases remained unmatched. Germline-derived CDR1 and CDR2 are MNHEY and SMNVEV (reference sequence). The CDR3 has 15 amino acids. The source material was cultured CD8+ T cells derived from PBMCs. The chain recombines TRBV27 with TRBJ2-2, with 7 nucleotides matching TRBD2. The origin of this receptor is a male donor with HIV. The CDR3 protein is CASSFEAGVAGELFF. The DNA for the CDR3 is TGTGCCAGCAGTTTCGAGGCGGGGGTGGCCGGGGAGCTGTTTTTT.